These 25 T cell receptor beta chains were sequenced from one sample in a study of breast tumors, draining lymph nodes, adjacent tissues. TCRdb ran MiXCR on the multiplex PCR reads and lists one entry per CDR3 protein. The profile covers some 66,000 distinct CDR3 sequences, with approximately 57% appearing a single time and approximately 18% taken by the ten largest. What was sequenced was breast tumor tissue. The receptors were sampled from a female donor with breast cancer. Some clones in this sample may be carry-over from other donors' samples.

V is TRBV7-9 and J is TRBJ2-7; D unresolved. Trimming took off 5 bases at V and 6 bases at J, with 14 bases between the two ends. From germline, CDR1 is SEHNR and CDR2 FQNEAQ (reference sequence). The CDR3 totals 13 residues. For the CDR3, the DNA is TGTGCCAGCAGCCCCCCCACCTACTCCGAGCAGTACTTC. Translated: CASSPPTYSEQYF.

This clonotype turned up a few times. This rearrangement joins TRBV2 to TRBJ1-2; D perhaps matches TRBD1 (6 bases). The V end was cut by 5 bases, the J end by 4 bases, with 11 bases between. The germline V gene has CDR1 SNHLY and CDR2 FYNNEI. The CDR3 is 13 amino acids. The CDR3 DNA sequence: TGTGCCAGCAGTACCACAGGGACCTATGGCTACACCTTC. This encodes CASSTTGTYGYTF.

A few counts support this clonotype. Possible read error: a much larger clone is one base away. The chain uses TRBV5-6 and TRBJ2-7; 7 positions agree with TRBD2. The junction had 3 bases not matched to a gene; V was cut back by 3 bases and J by 0 bases. The germline V gene has CDR1 SGHDT and CDR2 YYEEEE. The length of the CDR3 is 14 residues. The CDR3 nucleotides read TGTGCCAGCAGCTCAAGCGGGACCTCCTACGAGCAGTACTTC. This encodes CASSSSGTSYEQYF.

This chain joins TRBV6-5 and TRBJ2-3; D perhaps matches TRBD2 (6 bases). The germline V gene encodes CDR1 MNHEY and CDR2 SVGAGI. Deletions cut 9 bases from V and 2 bases from J, with 15 bases between. The CDR3 runs to 14 residues. For the CDR3, the DNA is TGTGCCAGTAGGGCTACTAGCCCCACAGATACGCAGTATTTT. Protein product: CASRATSPTDTQYF.

The rearrangement links TRBV12-3 or TRBV12-4 to TRBJ2-7; maybe TRBD1 (6 bases). The CDR3 loop spans 14 amino acids. Trimming left V 3 bases short and J 4 bases short, with 13 bases between. CDR3 sequence (DNA): TGTGCCAGCAGTTTCATGCAGGGGACGTACGAGCAGTACTTC. This translates into CASSFMQGTYEQYF.

The chain combines TRBV25-1 with TRBJ2-2; a possible D gene is TRBD1 (5 bases). Germline lookup yields CDR1 MGHDK and CDR2 SYGVNS. The V end lost 5 bases, the J end lost 0 bases, and 13 bases lay between the germline ends. This CDR3 has 16 amino acids. The CDR3 DNA follows: TGTGCCAGCAGTAAAAGGCAGGGTTCGAACACCGGGGAGCTGTTTTTT. It translates to CASSKRQGSNTGELFF.

This clonotype was seen ten or more times. V and J are TRBV7-9 and TRBJ2-5; D is undetermined. The CDR3 length is 11 residues. Trimming left V 7 bases short and J 2 bases short, with 5 bases between. Germline CDR1 is SEHNR and CDR2 is FQNEAQ (reference sequence). CDR3 DNA: TGTGCCAGCACTAGTCAAGAGACCCAGTACTTC. As protein: CASTSQETQYF. Filled out from reference TRBV7-9 and TRBJ2-5, the complete variable domain reads DTGVSQNPRHKITKRGQNVTFRCDPISEHNRLYWYRQTLGQGPEFLTYFQNEAQLEKSRLLSDRFSAERPKGSFSTLEIQRTEQGDSAMYLCASTSQETQYFGPGTRLLVL.

This chain links TRBV29-1 with TRBJ1-2; TRBD1 matches at 9 bases. With V trimmed by 1 base and J by 7 bases, 7 bases remained unmatched. This CDR3 comprises 14 residues. CDR1 and CDR2 from the germline V gene are SQVTM and ANQGSEA. CDR3: CSVEGPGQGIGYTF. Written as DNA, the CDR3 is TGCAGCGTTGAAGGGCCGGGACAGGGAATTGGCTACACCTTC.

V and J are TRBV19 and TRBJ1-5; 8 bases align to TRBD1. V trimming: 5 bases; J trimming: 3 bases; junction bases outside the gene matches: 6. The CDR3 sequence is 15 residues long. Germline-derived CDR1 and CDR2 are LNHDA and SQIVND (reference sequence). The CDR3 protein is CASSRTGTYNQPQHF. CDR3 coding DNA: TGTGCCAGTAGTCGGACAGGGACCTACAATCAGCCCCAGCATTTT.

As for this clonotype: The CDR3 end shows no conserved phenylalanine or tryptophan, and so a read error is likely. The rearrangement uses TRBV2 and TRBJ2-5; no clear D. This CDR3 is built from 14 residues. Trimming shortened V by 1 base and J by 3 bases, and 9 bases separated the two germline ends. The germline V gene has CDR1 SNHLY and CDR2 FYNNEI. Written as DNA, the CDR3 is TGTGCCAGCAGTGAAGGGCACAGCGAAGAGACCCAGTACTCC. This encodes CASSEGHSEETQYS.

This clonotype was counted a single time. The chain couples TRBV29-1 to TRBJ2-7, with a weak D call TRBD2 (5 bases). CDR1 is SQVTM and CDR2 is ANQGSEA in the germline V gene. The V gene lost 3 bases and the J gene lost 2 bases, with 17 bases spanning the gap. The CDR3 sequence is 15 residues long. CDR3 protein: CSVDDGDGKTYEQYF. The CDR3 region has the DNA TGCAGCGTTGATGACGGGGATGGCAAGACCTACGAGCAGTACTTC.

This clonotype is medium-sized. The chain links TRBV30 to TRBJ1-3, with a possible D match to TRBD1 (6 bases). V was shortened by 4 bases and J by 7 bases, with 11 bases between the two germline ends. Germline CDR1 reads GTSNPN; CDR2 reads SVGIG (reference sequence). The CDR3 has 12 amino acids. The CDR3 DNA reads TGTGCCTGGAAGAAGGGGGGGAACACCATATATTTT. Amino acids: CAWKKGGNTIYF. Full variable domain (rest looked up from reference TRBV30 and TRBJ1-3): SQTIHQWPATLVQPVGSPLSLECTVEGTSNPNLYWYRQAAGRGLQLLFYSVGIGQISSEVPQNLSASRPQDRQFILSSKKLLLSDSGFYLCAWKKGGNTIYFGEGSWLTVV.

This clonotype was seen repeatedly, ten times or more. This rearrangement joins TRBV19 to TRBJ2-7, with unresolved D. The CDR3 runs to 11 residues. Germline V gives CDR1 LNHDA, CDR2 SQIVND (reference sequence). Trimming cost V 9 bases and J 2 bases, with 8 bases left between them. The CDR3 spells CASHSTYEQYF. The CDR3 DNA is TGTGCCAGCCATTCTACCTACGAGCAGTACTTC.

The V call is TRBV20-1, the J call TRBJ2-7, with TRBD1 matching over 10 bases. The CDR3 totals 14 residues. Germline assignment: CDR1 DFQATT and CDR2 SNEGSKA (reference sequence). With 6 bases clipped from V and 3 bases from J, the junction kept 8 bases outside the gene matches. CDR3 sequence reads: CSATRTGGFYEQYF. DNA for the CDR3: TGCAGTGCAACCCGGACAGGGGGATTCTACGAGCAGTACTTC.

To note about this clonotype: The CDR3 ends on some other residue instead of the conserved phenylalanine or tryptophan, so this is likely a read error. V usage is TRBV19 and J usage is TRBJ2-4, with 11 bases identical to TRBD2. CDR1 is LNHDA, CDR2 SQIVND, per germline (reference sequence). J was trimmed by 0 bases and V by 6 bases; bases with no gene match: 4. CDR3 length: 16 residues. CDR3 in DNA: TGTGCCAGTAGGGCCGGGACTAGCGGAGCCAAAAACATTCAGTACTCC. This sequence encodes CASRAGTSGAKNIQYS.

This clonotype came up many times. Here the CDR3 DNA reads TGTGCCAGCAGTAAGACTAGCGGGCGCAATGAGCAGTTCTTC. Translation: CASSKTSGRNEQFF. The rearrangement joins TRBV7-3 to TRBJ2-1; the match to TRBD2 covers 10 bases. Germline CDR1 and CDR2: SGHTA and FQGTGA. The CDR3 contains 14 residues. V shed 6 bases, J shed 6 bases, and the junction held 5 bases outside the gene matches.

The rearrangement links TRBV7-3 to TRBJ1-6; D not resolved. Germline assignment: CDR1 SGHTA and CDR2 FQGTGA. Trimming took 3 bases from V and 4 from J, leaving 13 bases between them. This CDR3 spans 16 amino acids. CDR3 sequence: CASSLTSTPYNSPLHF. The CDR3 DNA reads as TGTGCCAGCAGCTTGACTAGCACCCCTTATAATTCACCCCTCCACTTT.

Concerning this clonotype: A much larger clone is a single base away; this may be a read error. The chain has TRBV5-5 and TRBJ2-1; D may correspond to TRBD1 or TRBD2 (5 bases each). V lost 4 bases and J lost 8, with 19 bases in between. CDR1 is SGHKS and CDR2 is YYEKEE in the germline V gene (reference sequence). The CDR3 sequence is 15 residues long. DNA for the CDR3: TGTGCCAGCAGCCCCCGGGGACCGCCATCTGATGAGCAGTTCTTC. The encoded protein is CASSPRGPPSDEQFF.

This clonotype was detected once. The CDR3 region is CATSRDRANYGYTF. In DNA, the CDR3 is TGTGCCACCAGCAGAGATCGAGCTAACTATGGCTACACCTTC. The chain couples TRBV15 to TRBJ1-2; D not certain. V lost 0 bases, J lost 0 bases, and 5 bases lay in between. Per the germline V gene, CDR1 is LNHNV and CDR2 is YYDKDF (reference sequence). This CDR3 spans 14 amino acids. Full variable domain (missing parts from reference TRBV15 and TRBJ1-2): DAMVIQNPRYQVTQFGKPVTLSCSQTLNHNVMYWYQQKSSQAPKLLFHYYDKDFNNEADTPDNFQSRRPNTSFCFLDIRSPGLGDTAMYLCATSRDRANYGYTFGSGTRLTVV.

V gene TRBV20-1 combines with J gene TRBJ2-3; no definite D call. Germline V lookup: CDR1 DFQATT, CDR2 SNEGSKA (reference sequence). This CDR3 has 14 residues. The V gene lost 1 base and the J gene lost 5 bases, with 13 bases spanning the gap. The CDR3 DNA reads TGCAGTGCTAGAGGTCCGGGTCGTTTAGATACGCAGTATTTT. Translation: CSARGPGRLDTQYF.

This clonotype was seen ten or more times. J is TRBJ2-1 and V is TRBV20-1; possibly TRBD2 for D (5 bases). Germline assignment: CDR1 DFQATT and CDR2 SNEGSKA (reference sequence). V dropped 2 bases and J dropped 12 bases, with 8 bases sitting between them. The CDR3 runs 10 residues. CDR3 in DNA: TGCAGTGCTAGAACTAGTCGGCAGTTCTTC. Its protein is CSARTSRQFF.

This chain joins TRBV9 and TRBJ2-3; the match to TRBD2 covers 9 bases. The CDR3 is 16 amino acids. The ends lost 3 bases at V and 3 bases at J; junction bases unmatched: 8. Germline CDR1 is SGDLS and CDR2 is YYNGEE. The CDR3 sequence is CASSGHSGSGTDTQYF. In DNA form, the CDR3 reads TGTGCCAGCAGCGGTCATAGCGGGAGTGGGACAGATACGCAGTATTTT.

This clonotype was counted at least ten times. The V gene is TRBV18, the J gene TRBJ2-7, with D uncertain. CDR1 and CDR2 (germline): KGHSH, LQKENI. Trimming removed 0 bases at V and 6 bases at J, with 12 bases between. There are 14 residues in the CDR3. For the CDR3, the DNA is TGTGCCAGCTCACCACCCCGAGCTTCCGGCGAGCAGTACTTC. It specifies CASSPPRASGEQYF.

The rearrangement joins TRBV5-6 to TRBJ2-5; 11 bases match TRBD2. The CDR3 runs to 15 residues. After removal of 1 base from V and 7 bases from J, the junction contained 6 bases not matched to a gene. The germline V gene has CDR1 SGHDT and CDR2 YYEEEE. CDR3 sequence reads: CASSLMGTSGGTQYF. The CDR3 DNA follows: TGTGCCAGCAGCTTGATGGGGACTAGCGGAGGGACCCAGTACTTC.

V gene TRBV29-1 combines with J gene TRBJ2-7; 11 bases line up with TRBD2. J gave up 6 bases and V 6 bases, and 13 bases lay outside the gene matches. The germline V gene encodes CDR1 SQVTM and CDR2 ANQGSEA. The CDR3 consists of 15 residues. CDR3 DNA sequence: TGCAGCGTAACGGGACTAGCGGCTTCGTCGGGCGAGCAGTACTTC. It specifies CSVTGLAASSGEQYF.